Below, one T cell receptor (beta chain) is given with its context. Its cognate antigen is unknown. With 11 bases removed from V and 1 base from J, the gap between germline ends came to 20 bases. This CDR3 spans 16 amino acids. In germline, CDR1 is SEHNR, CDR2 FQNEAQ (reference sequence). Assay used: immunoSEQ multiplex PCR; TCRdb lists only in-frame clones, some missing. The repertoire holds 2,500,000 or so clones, with roughly nine tenths as singletons. This specimen comes from a study of shared clonotypes between healthy human individuals. Study background: Per-donor plates numbered three CD4 naive, three CD4 memory, two CD8 naive and one CD8 memory.

Study-wide results and limits: Sharing across four donors was seen in 4% to 6.5% of naive CD4 clonotypes. Against clonotypes common to all four donors, non-shared ones had lower generation probabilities. Estimated richness was generally greater in naive than memory subsets.

The sequence was obtained from a man aged 18 to 29 in good health. The sample was naive CD4+ T cells sorted from blood. The subset: CD45RA+ positively selected. This chain connects TRBV7-9 to TRBJ2-2, with D possibly called TRBD1 or TRBD2 (5 bases each). The CDR3 region has the DNA TGTGCCGCCGGGGCAGGACTCACTTTGAACACCGGGGAGCTGTTTTTT. It specifies CAAGAGLTLNTGELFF.